Listed below are T cell receptor beta chains from one sample, sequenced in a study of cytomegalovirus exposure and HLA in healthy donors. Repertoires were generated with immunoSEQ multiplex PCR, while TCRdb's copy carries only in-frame clones and drops some. Of approximately 200,000 clones in the sample, about 80% are singletons; the top ten hold around 2.1%. What was sequenced was PBMCs. These receptors were obtained from a woman younger than 30 in good health and CMV-seropositive. Each CDR3 is given with its conserved first and last residue. The order of the fields is D gene, J gene, clone size, V gene, CDR3 DNA, CDR3 protein. The D gene is left open where the match is weak. A row's size may be missing; if present it is once, few, many or a size class.

.	TRBJ1-1	.	TRBV5-1	TGCGCCAGCACTATATCCCGTCGACAGCATAACACTGAAGCTTTCTTT	CASTISRRQHNTEAFF
TRBD2	TRBJ2-4	.	TRBV7-2	TGTGCCAGCAGCTTAATGGGACTAGCGGGGGCCGATTTC	CASSLMGLAGADF
TRBD1	TRBJ1-4	.	TRBV6-1	TGTGCCAGCAGTGAAGCACTGACAGGGGTCGGGGAAAAACTGTTTTTT	CASSEALTGVGEKLFF
TRBD1	TRBJ1-1	.	TRBV30	TGTGCCTGGAGACCGAGGGGGCTGGCTTTCTTT	CAWRPRGLAFF
.	TRBJ1-1	.	TRBV19	TGTGCCAGTAAGACCCCAGGGAACACTGAAGCTTTCTTT	CASKTPGNTEAFF
.	TRBJ2-4	.	TRBV5-1	TGCGCCAGCAGCTTGGTGGAGCAAAACATTCAGTACTTC	CASSLVEQNIQYF
.	TRBJ2-5	.	TRBV27	TGTGCCAGCAGTTTAAGGGGGGGTGGGCAAGAGACCCAGTACTTC	CASSLRGGGQETQYF
.	TRBJ2-7	.	TRBV28	TGTGCCAGCAGTGGAACGGGAACCACCTACGAGCAGTACTTC	CASSGTGTTYEQYF
.	TRBJ1-2	.	TRBV4-3	TGCGCCAGCAGCCAAGTCTCCGCGACTCCGGGCTACACCTTC	CASSQVSATPGYTF
.	TRBJ2-1	.	TRBV21-1	TGTGCCAGCGGCGGGGATGAGCAGTTCTTC	CASGGDEQFF
.	TRBJ1-3	.	TRBV7-2	TGTGCCAGCAGCTTTACAGGAGCCTCTGGAAACACCATATATTTT	CASSFTGASGNTIYF
TRBD1	TRBJ1-4	.	TRBV5-5	TGTGCCAGCAGCTCCAAGACGGACAGGGTCGGAACTAATGAAAAACTGTTTTTT	CASSSKTDRVGTNEKLFF
.	TRBJ1-4	.	TRBV29-1	TGCAGCGTTGCCCCAGCAACTAATGAAAAACTGTTTTTT	CSVAPATNEKLFF
.	TRBJ1-2	few	TRBV28	TGTGCCACCTGGGGGGGGATCCTAGGCGGCTACACCTTC	CATWGGILGGYTF
TRBD1	TRBJ1-1	.	TRBV10-3	TGTGCCATCAGTGAGTATGGGACAGGGGGTCCTTCCGAAGCTTTCTTT	CAISEYGTGGPSEAFF
TRBD1	TRBJ2-2	.	TRBV6-5	TGTGCCAGCAGTTATAGGGGGCGAGGGAACACCGGGGAGCTGTTTTTT	CASSYRGRGNTGELFF
.	TRBJ2-7	.	TRBV2	TGTGCCAGCAGTGAGGTAGTAGCCAACTCCTACGAGCAGTACTTC	CASSEVVANSYEQYF
TRBD1	TRBJ2-3	.	TRBV4-2	TGTGCCAGCAGCCAAGATGCACAGGGGGCCTTTACAGATACGCAGTATTTT	CASSQDAQGAFTDTQYF
TRBD2	TRBJ2-2	.	TRBV4-3	TGCGCCAGCAGCCAACTCGGGACTAGCGGCGGGGAGCTGTTTTTT	CASSQLGTSGGELFF
.	TRBJ2-2	few	TRBV7-2	TGTGCCAGCAGCCCCCTCCACAGGGCCGGGGAGCTGTTTTTT	CASSPLHRAGELFF
.	TRBJ1-1	few	TRBV11-3	TGTGCCAGCAGCCCTGACAGCCAAGTCACTGAAGCTTTCTTT	CASSPDSQVTEAFF
TRBD1	TRBJ1-1	.	TRBV5-1	TGCGCCAGCAGCATTGGACAGGGGGCCGATGAAGCTTTCTTT	CASSIGQGADEAFF
.	TRBJ1-1	.	TRBV6-6	TGTGCCAGCAGTCAAACCTTGGGGGGGAACCAGGGTGAAGCTTTCTTT	CASSQTLGGNQGEAFF
.	TRBJ1-1	.	TRBV4-2	TGTGCCAGCAGCCAAGGAGGGAACACTGAAGCTTTCTTT	CASSQGGNTEAFF
TRBD2	TRBJ2-3	.	TRBV7-2	TGTGCCAGCAGCAGAGCGGGGGGGCTGACAGATACGCAGTATTTT	CASSRAGGLTDTQYF
TRBD1	TRBJ1-5	.	TRBV6-5	TGTGCCAGCAGGCCTCAGGGGGACCAGCCCCAGCATTTT	CASRPQGDQPQHF
.	TRBJ1-2	.	TRBV30	TGTGCCTGGAGTGTGTACAGGGAGGGAGGTGGCTACACCTTC	CAWSVYREGGGYTF
.	TRBJ1-3	.	TRBV5-4	TGTGCCAGCAGCTCCCGTCAGGGAAGTGGAAACACCATATATTTT	CASSSRQGSGNTIYF
.	TRBJ2-2	once	TRBV6-4	TGTGCCAGCAGCCAAGGAGGGGACACCGGGGAGCTGTTTTTT	CASSQGGDTGELFF
TRBD1	TRBJ2-7	.	TRBV11-1	TGTGCCAGCAGCCTCCCGGACAGGGGAAGCTACGAGCAGTACTTC	CASSLPDRGSYEQYF
.	TRBJ1-1	once	TRBV18	TGTGCCAGCTCATTTGGCAGGTCAGAAGTGGCTTTCTTT	CASSFGRSEVAFF
.	TRBJ1-6	many	TRBV15	TGTGCCACCAGCAGTTTTCCGGGACAAGCTAATTCACCCCTCCACTTT	CATSSFPGQANSPLHF
.	TRBJ1-5	.	TRBV7-8	TGTGCCAGCAGCTTAGGGCAGCAGGGAATCGGCAATCAGCCCCAGCATTTT	CASSLGQQGIGNQPQHF
TRBD2	TRBJ2-7	.	TRBV10-3	TGTGCCACCCAACCGGGACTAGGATTCGTCGACGAGCAGTACTTC	CATQPGLGFVDEQYF
TRBD1	TRBJ1-1	.	TRBV19	TGTGCCAGTAGTATTGCCCGACAGGGGTTTATTATTCGGAACACTGAAGCTTTCTTT	CASSIARQGFIIRNTEAFF
TRBD1	TRBJ1-4	.	TRBV4-1	TGCGCCAGCAGCGGGACAGGTGATGGGGAAAAACTGTTTTTT	CASSGTGDGEKLFF
.	TRBJ1-2	.	TRBV19	TGTGCCAGTAGTAACGGGTGGGGGGTTATTAACTATGGCTACACCTTC	CASSNGWGVINYGYTF
TRBD1	TRBJ1-3	.	TRBV4-3	TGCGCCAGCAGCCAGGCGACAGGGCCGGGAAACACCATATATTTT	CASSQATGPGNTIYF
TRBD1	TRBJ1-1	.	TRBV18	TGTGCCAGCTCAGAGACAGGGACCACTGAAGCTTTCTTT	CASSETGTTEAFF
.	TRBJ1-2	.	TRBV7-3	TGTGCCAGCAGCTTGAGCGGGGCCTATGGCTACACCTTC	CASSLSGAYGYTF
.	TRBJ1-2	once	TRBV29-1	TGCAGCGTTGAGAGGGGGGGCTACACCTTC	CSVERGGYTF
.	TRBJ1-3	once	TRBV6-5	TGTGCCAGCAGGTACTCGTTCGGGTCAGGAAACACCATATATTTT	CASRYSFGSGNTIYF
.	TRBJ1-6	.	TRBV30	TGTGCCTGGAGACAGGATAATTCACCCCTCCACTTT	CAWRQDNSPLHF
TRBD1	TRBJ1-4	.	TRBV7-6	TGTGCCAGCAGCGAAGAAGGACAGGGCTATGAAAAACTGTTTTTT	CASSEEGQGYEKLFF
.	TRBJ2-3	.	TRBV5-1	TGCGCCAGCAGCTTAGGGTGGAACGGGAGATTCACAGATACGCAGTATTTT	CASSLGWNGRFTDTQYF
.	TRBJ2-3	.	TRBV7-2	TGTGCCAGCAGCTTATTCTGGGGAGATGTAGCAGATACGCAGTATTTT	CASSLFWGDVADTQYF
TRBD1	TRBJ2-1	.	TRBV6-4	TGTGCCAGCAGCCCCGGGACAGGGGATCACAATGAGCAGTTCTTC	CASSPGTGDHNEQFF
.	TRBJ2-1	.	TRBV5-1	TGCGCCAGCAGCTTGGGCCGACAGACCCTCTACAATGAGCAGTTCTTC	CASSLGRQTLYNEQFF
.	TRBJ1-1	.	TRBV18	TGTGCCAGCTCACCACGGTCCGGGGAAGCGAACACTGAAGCTTTCTTT	CASSPRSGEANTEAFF
.	TRBJ2-1	.	TRBV28	TGTGCCAGCAGTTCGATACATAATGGCGGGTACAATGAGCAGTTCTTC	CASSSIHNGGYNEQFF
.	TRBJ1-1	.	TRBV14	TGTGCCAGCAGCCCCTTCAGGCTTAACACTGAAGCTTTCTTT	CASSPFRLNTEAFF
.	TRBJ1-2	.	TRBV7-6	TGTGCCAGCAGCCCCCCCAATGCAGCCGGGGTCTATGGCTACACCTTC	CASSPPNAAGVYGYTF
.	TRBJ2-3	.	TRBV5-1	TGCGCCAGCAGCCCCTGGAGGCAGGATACGCAGTATTTT	CASSPWRQDTQYF
TRBD1	TRBJ1-5	few	TRBV28	TGTGCCAGCAGTTTAGTGGGACAGTCCAATCAGCCCCAGCATTTT	CASSLVGQSNQPQHF
.	TRBJ1-6	once	TRBV2	TGTGCCAGCAGTATGGGTTGGACTGGAACCTTCCTCTATAATTCACCCCTCCACTTT	CASSMGWTGTFLYNSPLHF